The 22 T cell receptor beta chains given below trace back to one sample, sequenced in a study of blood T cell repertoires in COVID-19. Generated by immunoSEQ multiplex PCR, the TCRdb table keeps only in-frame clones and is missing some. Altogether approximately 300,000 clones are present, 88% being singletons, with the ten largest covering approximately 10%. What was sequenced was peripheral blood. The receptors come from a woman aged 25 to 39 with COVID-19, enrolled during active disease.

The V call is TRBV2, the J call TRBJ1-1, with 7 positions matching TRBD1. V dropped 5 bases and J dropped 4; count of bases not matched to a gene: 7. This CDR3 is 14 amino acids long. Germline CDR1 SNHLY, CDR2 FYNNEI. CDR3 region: CASSPNRGTTEAFF. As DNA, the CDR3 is TGTGCCAGCAGTCCTAACAGGGGTACCACTGAAGCTTTCTTT.

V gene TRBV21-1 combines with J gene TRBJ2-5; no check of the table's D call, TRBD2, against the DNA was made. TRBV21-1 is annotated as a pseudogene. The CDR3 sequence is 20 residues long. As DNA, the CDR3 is TGTGCCAGCAGCAAATGGGACAGGGGGAAGCTAGCGGGAGACTGGGAGACCCAGTACTTC. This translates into CASSKWDRGKLAGDWETQYF.

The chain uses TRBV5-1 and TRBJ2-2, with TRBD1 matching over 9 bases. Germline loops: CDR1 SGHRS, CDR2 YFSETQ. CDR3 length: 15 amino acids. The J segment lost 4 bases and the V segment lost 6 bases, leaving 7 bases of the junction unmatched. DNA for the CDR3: TGCGCCAGCACTGGACAGGGGTTGCCCACCGGGGAGCTGTTTTTT. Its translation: CASTGQGLPTGELFF.

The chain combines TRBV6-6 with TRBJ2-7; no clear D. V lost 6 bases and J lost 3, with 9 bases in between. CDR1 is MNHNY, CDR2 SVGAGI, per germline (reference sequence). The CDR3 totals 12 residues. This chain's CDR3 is CASSTAGYEQYF. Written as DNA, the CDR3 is TGTGCCAGCAGCACAGCAGGCTACGAGCAGTACTTC.

The CDR3 is CATSDRLDRSTDTQYF. CDR3 nucleotides: TGTGCCACCAGTGATCGCCTGGACAGAAGCACAGATACGCAGTATTTT. This chain uses TRBV24-1 with TRBJ2-3, with D possibly being TRBD1 (6 bases). This CDR3 has 16 amino acids. Trimming took 3 bases from V and 0 from J, leaving 12 bases between them. CDR1 is KGHDR and CDR2 is SFDVKD in the germline V gene.

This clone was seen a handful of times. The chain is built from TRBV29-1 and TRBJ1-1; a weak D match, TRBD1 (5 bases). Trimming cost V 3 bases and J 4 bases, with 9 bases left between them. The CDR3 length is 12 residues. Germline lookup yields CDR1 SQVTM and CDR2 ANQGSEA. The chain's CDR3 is CSVDRVGTEAFF. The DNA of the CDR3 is TGCAGCGTTGACAGGGTGGGCACTGAAGCTTTCTTT.

In DNA form, the CDR3 reads TGTGCCAGCAGCTACAGGGGCCCCGGGCGGGGAGCTTTCTTT. Its translation: CASSYRGPGRGAFF. The chain links TRBV5-4 to TRBJ1-1, with TRBD1 matching over 7 bases. In germline, CDR1 is SGHNT, CDR2 YYREEE (reference sequence). CDR3 length equals 14 residues. V was pared by 3 bases and J by 10 bases, with 12 bases of the junction left unmatched.

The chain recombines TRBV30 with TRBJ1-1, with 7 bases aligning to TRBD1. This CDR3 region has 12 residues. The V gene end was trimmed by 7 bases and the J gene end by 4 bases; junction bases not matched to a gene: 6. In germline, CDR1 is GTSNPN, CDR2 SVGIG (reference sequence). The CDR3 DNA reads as TGTGCCTTGGACAGGCTCGCCACTGAAGCTTTCTTT. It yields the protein CALDRLATEAFF.

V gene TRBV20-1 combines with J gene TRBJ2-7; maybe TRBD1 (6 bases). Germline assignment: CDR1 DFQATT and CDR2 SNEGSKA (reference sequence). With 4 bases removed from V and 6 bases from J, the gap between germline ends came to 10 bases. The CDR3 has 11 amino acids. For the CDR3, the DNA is TGCAGTGCTATGGACAGATCCGAGCAGTACTTC. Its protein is CSAMDRSEQYF.

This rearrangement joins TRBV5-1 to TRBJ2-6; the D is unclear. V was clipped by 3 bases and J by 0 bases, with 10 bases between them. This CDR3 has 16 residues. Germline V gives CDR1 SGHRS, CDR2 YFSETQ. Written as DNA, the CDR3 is TGCGCCAGCAGCTCCACAATGGTCTCTGGGGCCAACGTCCTGACTTTC. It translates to CASSSTMVSGANVLTF.

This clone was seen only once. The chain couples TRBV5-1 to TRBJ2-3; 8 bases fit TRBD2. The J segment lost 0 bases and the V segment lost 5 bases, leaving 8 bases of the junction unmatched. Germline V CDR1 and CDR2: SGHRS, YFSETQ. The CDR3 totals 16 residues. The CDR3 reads CASRTKSGSSTDTQYF. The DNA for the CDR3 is TGCGCCAGCAGGACAAAAAGCGGGAGTAGCACAGATACGCAGTATTTT.

The CDR3 DNA is TGCGCCAGCAGCCAGCCAGAGCGGAAAGAGACCCAGTACTTC. Its translation: CASSQPERKETQYF. This chain connects TRBV4-1 to TRBJ2-5; D may be TRBD2 (5 bases). V lost 3 bases, J lost 3 bases, and 11 bases lay in between. Looked up from germline, CDR1 is MGHRA and CDR2 is YSYEKL. The CDR3 contains 14 residues.

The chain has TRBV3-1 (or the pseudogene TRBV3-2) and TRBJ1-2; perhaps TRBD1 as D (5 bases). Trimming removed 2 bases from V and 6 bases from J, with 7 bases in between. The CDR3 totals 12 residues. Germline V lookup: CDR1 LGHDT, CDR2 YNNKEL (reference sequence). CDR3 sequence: CASSQRGHGYTF. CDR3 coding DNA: TGTGCCAGCAGCCAAAGGGGCCATGGCTACACCTTC.

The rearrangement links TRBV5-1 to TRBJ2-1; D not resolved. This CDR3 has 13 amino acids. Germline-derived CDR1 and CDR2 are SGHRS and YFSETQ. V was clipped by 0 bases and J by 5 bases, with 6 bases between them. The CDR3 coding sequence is TGCGCCAGCAGCTTGGGACAAGACAATGAGCAGTTCTTC. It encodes CASSLGQDNEQFF.

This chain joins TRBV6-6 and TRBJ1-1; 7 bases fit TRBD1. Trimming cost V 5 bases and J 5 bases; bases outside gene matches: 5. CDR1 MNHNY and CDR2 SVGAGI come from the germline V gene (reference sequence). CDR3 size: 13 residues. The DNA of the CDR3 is TGTGCCAGCAGTGACAGGGTGCGTACTGAAGCTTTCTTT. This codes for CASSDRVRTEAFF.

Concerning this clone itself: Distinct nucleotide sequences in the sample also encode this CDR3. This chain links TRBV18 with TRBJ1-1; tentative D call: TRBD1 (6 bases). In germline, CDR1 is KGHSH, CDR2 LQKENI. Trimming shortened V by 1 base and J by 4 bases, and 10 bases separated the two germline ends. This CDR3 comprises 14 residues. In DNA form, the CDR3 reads TGTGCCAGCTCACCACGTGGACAGAGCACTGAAGCTTTCTTT. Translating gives CASSPRGQSTEAFF.

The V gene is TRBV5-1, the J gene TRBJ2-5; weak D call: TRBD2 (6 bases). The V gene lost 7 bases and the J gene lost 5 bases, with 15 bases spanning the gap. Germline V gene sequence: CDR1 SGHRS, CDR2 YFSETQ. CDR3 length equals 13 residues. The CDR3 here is CASGGVQGETQYF. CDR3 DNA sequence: TGCGCCAGCGGCGGGGTTCAAGGGGAGACCCAGTACTTC.

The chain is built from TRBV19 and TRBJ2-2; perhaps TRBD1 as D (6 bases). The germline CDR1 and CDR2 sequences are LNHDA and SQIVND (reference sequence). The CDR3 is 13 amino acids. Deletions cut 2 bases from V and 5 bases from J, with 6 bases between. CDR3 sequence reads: CASSIQGTGELFF. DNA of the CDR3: TGTGCCAGTAGTATACAGGGGACCGGGGAGCTGTTTTTT. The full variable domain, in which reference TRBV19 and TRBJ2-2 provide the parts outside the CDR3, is DGGITQSPKYLFRKEGQNVTLSCEQNLNHDAMYWYRQDPGQGLRLIYYSQIVNDFQKGDIAEGYSVSREKKESFPLTVTSAQKNPTAFYLCASSIQGTGELFFGEGSRLTVL.

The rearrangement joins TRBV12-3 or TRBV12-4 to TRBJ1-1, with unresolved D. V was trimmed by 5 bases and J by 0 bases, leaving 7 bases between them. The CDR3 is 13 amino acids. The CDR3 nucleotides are TGTGCCAGCAGTCCAGGCGTGAACACTGAAGCTTTCTTT. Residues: CASSPGVNTEAFF.

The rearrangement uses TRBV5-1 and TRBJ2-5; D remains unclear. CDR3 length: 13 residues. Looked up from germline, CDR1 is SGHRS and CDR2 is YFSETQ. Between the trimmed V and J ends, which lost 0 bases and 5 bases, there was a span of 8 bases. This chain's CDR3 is CASSLGLSETQYF. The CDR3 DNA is TGCGCCAGCAGCTTGGGTTTGTCGGAGACCCAGTACTTC. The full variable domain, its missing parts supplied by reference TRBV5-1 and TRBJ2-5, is KAGVTQTPRYLIKTRGQQVTLSCSPISGHRSVSWYQQTPGQGLQFLFEYFSETQRNKGNFPGRFSGRQFSNSRSEMNVSTLELGDSALYLCASSLGLSETQYFGPGTRLLVL.

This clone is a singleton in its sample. CDR3 in amino acids: CASSLGQPGFYPYEQYF. Here the CDR3 DNA reads TGTGCCAGCAGTTTGGGCCAACCGGGATTCTACCCCTACGAGCAGTACTTC. This chain uses TRBV27 with TRBJ2-7; TRBD2 might be the D (5 bases). Looked up from germline, CDR1 is MNHEY and CDR2 is SMNVEV (reference sequence). The CDR3 is 17 residues long. Deletions cut 3 bases from V and 2 bases from J, with 20 bases between.

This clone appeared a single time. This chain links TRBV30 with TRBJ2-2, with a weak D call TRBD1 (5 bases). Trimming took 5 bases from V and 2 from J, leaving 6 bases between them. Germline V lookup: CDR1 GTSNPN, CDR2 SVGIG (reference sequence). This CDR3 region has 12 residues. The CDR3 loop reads CAWDSNTGELFF. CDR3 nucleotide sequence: TGTGCCTGGGACAGCAACACCGGGGAGCTGTTTTTT. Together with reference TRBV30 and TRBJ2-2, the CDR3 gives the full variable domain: SQTIHQWPATLVQPVGSPLSLECTVEGTSNPNLYWYRQAAGRGLQLLFYSVGIGQISSEVPQNLSASRPQDRQFILSSKKLLLSDSGFYLCAWDSNTGELFFGEGSRLTVL.